The next 26 T cell receptor beta chains were all read from a single sample in a study of shared clonotypes between healthy human individuals. TCRdb's copy holds only in-frame clones and misses some; the assay was immunoSEQ multiplex PCR. There are around 700,000 clones in the sample; 73% occur only once, and roughly 2% lies in the top ten. Material for sequencing was memory CD4+ T cells sorted from blood. Subset meaning: CD45RA-negative fraction. These TCRs come from a woman aged 25 to 45 in good health.

The chain joins TRBV27 to TRBJ1-5; unclear D gene. In germline, CDR1 is MNHEY, CDR2 SMNVEV (reference sequence). The CDR3 contains 14 residues. Between the trimmed V and J ends, which lost 5 bases and 7 bases, there was a span of 15 bases. The DNA of the CDR3 is TGTGCCAGCAGTCCGCTGATAGAGGGACAGCCCCAGCATTTT. Residues: CASSPLIEGQPQHF.

The chain recombines TRBV28 with TRBJ2-2; the D gene is possibly TRBD2 (6 bases). CDR1 is MDHEN, CDR2 SYDVKM, per germline. This CDR3 contains 15 residues. V lost 3 bases and J 4 bases, leaving 12 bases between the germline ends. CDR3 loop: CASSLGGKPTGELFF. The CDR3 DNA reads TGTGCCAGCAGTTTGGGCGGGAAACCCACCGGGGAGCTGTTTTTT.

This rearrangement joins TRBV7-9 to TRBJ2-7; D is possibly TRBD1 (5 bases). Per germline, CDR1 SEHNR and CDR2 FQNEAQ (reference sequence). V was shortened by 5 bases and J by 3 bases, with 11 bases between the two germline ends. CDR3 length: 13 residues. Here the CDR3 reads CASSAQANYEQYF. CDR3 coding DNA: TGTGCCAGCAGCGCACAGGCAAACTACGAGCAGTACTTC.

The chain joins TRBV4-1 to TRBJ1-4; 8 bases line up with TRBD1. Germline V gene sequence: CDR1 MGHRA, CDR2 YSYEKL. J lost 8 bases, V lost 0 bases, and 5 bases had no gene match. The CDR3 is made up of 15 amino acids. The CDR3 here is CASSQDRGHGEKLFF. CDR3 DNA: TGCGCCAGCAGCCAAGACAGGGGGCACGGCGAAAAACTGTTTTTT.

Only a few counts were recorded for this clone. CDR3 nucleotide sequence: TGTGCCAGCAGCCCGGGACAGGCTTACAATGAGCAGTTCTTC. Encoded protein: CASSPGQAYNEQFF. This chain links TRBV7-3 with TRBJ2-1; TRBD1 aligns across 8 bases. Germline loops: CDR1 SGHTA, CDR2 FQGTGA. CDR3 size: 14 residues. V shed 5 bases and J 4 bases; nucleotides not matched to a gene: 4.

In this sample, this clone turned up a few times. The V gene is TRBV28, the J gene TRBJ2-5; D is possibly TRBD2 (7 bases). V was trimmed by 6 bases and J by 1 base, leaving 21 bases between them. The CDR3 is made up of 17 amino acids. In germline, CDR1 is MDHEN, CDR2 SYDVKM. The CDR3 DNA reads as TGTGCCAGCAGACCCGGAAGGGGGGGAGGTAGCCAAGAGACCCAGTACTTC. Protein product: CASRPGRGGGSQETQYF.

The chain recombines TRBV5-1 with TRBJ1-1; 11 bases map to TRBD1. V lost 2 bases, J lost 0 bases, and 3 bases stayed unmatched. The length of the CDR3 is 16 residues. CDR1 and CDR2 from the germline V gene are SGHRS and YFSETQ. The CDR3, as DNA: TGCGCCAGCAGCTTCGGGGACAGGGGGATGAACACTGAAGCTTTCTTT. This sequence encodes CASSFGDRGMNTEAFF. Full variable domain (missing parts from reference TRBV5-1 and TRBJ1-1): KAGVTQTPRYLIKTRGQQVTLSCSPISGHRSVSWYQQTPGQGLQFLFEYFSETQRNKGNFPGRFSGRQFSNSRSEMNVSTLELGDSALYLCASSFGDRGMNTEAFFGQGTRLTVV.

The chain links TRBV2 to TRBJ2-3; TRBD2 is a possible D gene (6 bases). Germline V CDR1 and CDR2: SNHLY, FYNNEI. V dropped 7 bases and J dropped 2 bases, with 16 bases sitting between them. CDR3 length: 15 amino acids. The CDR3 DNA is TGTGCCAGCATGGGTAGCGGATTTATCACAGATACGCAGTATTTT. Translated, it gives CASMGSGFITDTQYF.

The genes are TRBV2 and TRBJ2-1; 13 bases are shared with TRBD2. The CDR3 consists of 17 residues. The V and J ends lost 6 bases and 0 bases, in that order; junction bases with no gene match: 5. The germline V gene encodes CDR1 SNHLY and CDR2 FYNNEI. The CDR3 is CASRTRTSGSSYNEQFF. The CDR3 bases are TGTGCCAGCAGGACCAGGACTAGCGGGAGCTCCTACAATGAGCAGTTCTTC.

This clone appeared a few times. Other DNA sequences of this sample code for an identical CDR3. The genes are TRBV11-2 and TRBJ2-7, with D possibly called TRBD1 or TRBD2 (5 bases each). Germline V gene data show CDR1 as SGHAT and CDR2 as FQNNGV. CDR3 length: 16 amino acids. Trimming removed 0 bases at V and 5 bases at J, with 17 bases between. The CDR3 spells CASSLDRLGGGHEQYF. DNA for the CDR3: TGTGCCAGCAGCTTAGATCGGTTAGGTGGGGGACACGAGCAGTACTTC.

The V and J genes are TRBV6-1 and TRBJ1-6, with a weak D call TRBD1 (5 bases). Looked up from germline, CDR1 is MNHNS and CDR2 is SASEGT. V was cut by 3 bases and J by 11 bases, with 14 bases left in between. The CDR3 runs to 14 residues. This CDR3 reads CASSDVQGEAPLHF. CDR3 bases: TGTGCCAGCAGTGACGTCCAGGGTGAGGCACCCCTCCACTTT.

This clone was found once. The gene calls are TRBV7-8 and TRBJ2-7; the D gene is possibly TRBD1 (6 bases). Germline V gene sequence: CDR1 SGHVS, CDR2 FQNEAQ. Trimming pared 1 base from V and 12 bases from J, leaving 10 bases between. The CDR3 length is 11 residues. The CDR3 sequence: CASSLGTAPYF. DNA of the CDR3: TGTGCCAGCAGCTTAGGGACAGCCCCGTACTTC.

In this sample, this clone turned up many times. The genes are TRBV2 and TRBJ2-6; D remains unclear. The CDR3 runs 15 residues. Germline CDR1 SNHLY, CDR2 FYNNEI. The V end was cut by 5 bases, the J end by 1 base, with 9 bases between. The CDR3 sequence: CASSSTESGANVLTF. CDR3 DNA sequence: TGTGCCAGCAGTAGTACAGAGTCTGGGGCCAACGTCCTGACTTTC.

The V and J genes are TRBV4-1 and TRBJ2-3, with 11 bases that match TRBD2. V was clipped by 0 bases and J by 1 base; unmatched bases: 6. CDR1 and CDR2 from the germline V gene are MGHRA and YSYEKL. The CDR3 contains 18 residues. The CDR3 nucleotides are TGCGCCAGCAGCCAAGATCCCGGGACTAGCGGTCGCACAGATACGCAGTATTTT. Translated: CASSQDPGTSGRTDTQYF.

This clone was seen more than once but under ten times. The chain has TRBV5-1 and TRBJ1-1; TRBD1 aligns across 8 bases. With V trimmed by 4 bases and J by 4 bases, 9 bases remained unmatched. This CDR3 is built from 15 residues. Germline V gene lookup returns CDR1 SGHRS and CDR2 YFSETQ. The chain's CDR3 is CASSPQGATGTEAFF. CDR3 nucleotide sequence: TGCGCCAGCAGCCCGCAGGGGGCGACGGGCACTGAAGCTTTCTTT.

The table lists this clone with a few counts. This sequence joins TRBV6-5 and TRBJ1-3; D gene unclear. The CDR3 consists of 15 residues. The germline gives CDR1 MNHEY, CDR2 SVGAGI. Deletions cut 6 bases from V and 3 bases from J, with 15 bases between. The CDR3 nucleotides are TGTGCCAGCAGAGAGGTCCGAAGATATGGAAACACCATATATTTT. It is translated as CASREVRRYGNTIYF.

Here the CDR3 reads CASRAGGETQYF. The CDR3 bases are TGTGCCAGCAGGGCTGGGGGAGAGACCCAGTACTTC. The chain recombines TRBV14 with TRBJ2-5; tentatively, D is TRBD1 or TRBD2 (5 bases each). This CDR3 contains 12 residues. Germline loops: CDR1 SGHDN, CDR2 FVKESK. Trimming took 6 bases from V and 4 from J, leaving 9 bases between them. Drawing the rest from reference TRBV14 and TRBJ2-5, the complete variable domain is EAGVTQFPSHSVIEKGQTVTLRCDPISGHDNLYWYRRVMGKEIKFLLHFVKESKQDESGMPNNRFLAERTGGTYSTLKVQPAELEDSGVYFCASRAGGETQYFGPGTRLLVL.

The rearrangement joins TRBV6-4 to TRBJ1-6; perhaps TRBD1 as D (5 bases). V gave up 5 bases and J gave up 7 bases, with 12 bases separating them. Germline values: CDR1 MRHNA, CDR2 SNTAGT. CDR3 length: 14 residues. CDR3 residues: CASSTGLENSPLHF. The CDR3, as DNA: TGTGCCAGCAGTACGGGACTCGAAAATTCACCCCTCCACTTT.

The rearrangement links TRBV27 to TRBJ2-3; maybe TRBD2 (6 bases). Germline assignment: CDR1 MNHEY and CDR2 SMNVEV (reference sequence). The CDR3 spans 14 residues. V lost 4 bases to trimming and J lost 6 bases, with 14 bases between them. In DNA, the CDR3 is TGTGCCAGCAGTTCCCTCAGCGGGTCGGATACGCAGTATTTT. Its protein is CASSSLSGSDTQYF.

V is TRBV28 and J is TRBJ2-1; 7 positions agree with TRBD2. Germline CDR1 and CDR2: MDHEN and SYDVKM. The CDR3 totals 18 residues. V lost 3 bases and J lost 0; bases outside the gene matches: 11. Written as DNA, the CDR3 is TGTGCCAGCAGTTTTATAACCGCTGGCGGGAGCTCCTACAATGAGCAGTTCTTC. Encoded protein: CASSFITAGGSSYNEQFF.

This clone showed up just once. The rearrangement joins TRBV7-2 to TRBJ2-1; unclear D gene. The V end lost 1 base, the J end lost 6 bases, and 10 bases lay between the germline ends. Germline assignment: CDR1 SGHTA and CDR2 FQGNSA. This CDR3 has 14 amino acids. The CDR3 region is CASSLVRSGNEQFF. Written as DNA, the CDR3 is TGTGCCAGCAGCTTAGTCAGAAGTGGCAATGAGCAGTTCTTC.

The V gene is TRBV7-3, the J gene TRBJ2-1, with 8 bases matching TRBD2. J gave up 4 bases and V 2 bases, and 4 bases lay outside the gene matches. The CDR3 covers 15 residues. Germline CDR1 and CDR2: SGHTA and FQGTGA. CDR3 DNA sequence: TGTGCCAGCAGCTTATTAGCGGGAACGTACAATGAGCAGTTCTTC. It codes for CASSLLAGTYNEQFF.

This chain links TRBV14 with TRBJ2-7; 11 nucleotides match TRBD1. The CDR3 has 16 residues. In germline, CDR1 is SGHDN, CDR2 FVKESK. Unmatched junction bases numbered 7, after V lost 2 bases and J lost 4 bases. The CDR3 nucleotides read TGTGCCAGCAGCCAACAAGGGACAGGGGGTGGTTACGAGCAGTACTTC. As protein: CASSQQGTGGGYEQYF.

The chain joins TRBV12-5 to TRBJ2-1, with 16 bases matching TRBD2. CDR1 is LGHNT and CDR2 is FRNRAP in the germline V gene. There are 16 residues in the CDR3. With 3 bases clipped from V and 10 bases from J, the junction kept 6 bases outside the gene matches. CDR3: CASGFGTSGRALEQFF. In DNA form, the CDR3 reads TGTGCTAGTGGTTTTGGGACTAGCGGGAGGGCCTTGGAGCAGTTCTTC.

The chain combines TRBV5-4 with TRBJ2-7; 9 bases match TRBD2. This CDR3 has 13 residues. V trimming: 4 bases; J trimming: 6 bases; junction bases outside the gene matches: 5. CDR1 and CDR2 from the germline V gene are SGHNT and YYREEE (reference sequence). CDR3 residues: CASSPGLASEQYF. CDR3 DNA sequence: TGTGCCAGCAGCCCCGGACTAGCGTCCGAGCAGTACTTC.

This clone showed up just a few times. Additional DNA sequences in this sample encode the identical CDR3. The V gene is TRBV7-2, the J gene TRBJ2-1; no reliable D call. There are 14 residues in the CDR3. V was cut by 1 base and J by 3 bases, with 7 bases left in between. Per germline, CDR1 SGHTA and CDR2 FQGNSA. In nucleotides, the CDR3 is TGTGCCAGCAGCTTAGACAGCAGCTACAATGAGCAGTTCTTC. Its translation is CASSLDSSYNEQFF. Full variable domain (rest looked up from reference TRBV7-2 and TRBJ2-1): GAGVSQSPSNKVTEKGKDVELRCDPISGHTALYWYRQSLGQGLEFLIYFQGNSAPDKSGLPSDRFSAERTGGSVSTLTIQRTQQEDSAVYLCASSLDSSYNEQFFGPGTRLTVL.